These 21 T cell receptor beta chains originate from one sample sequenced in a study of radiotherapy plus CTLA-4 blockade in lung cancer. TCRdb keeps only in-frame clones here, not all; method: immunoSEQ multiplex PCR. The table records roughly 120,000 clones, more than 65% of them present only once. The specimen comprised peripheral blood, sampled from a patient treated with radiotherapy plus ipilimumab. Receptor source: a human donor with non-small cell lung cancer who had a partial response to radiotherapy plus ipilimumab.

By frequency in the sample, this clone is medium-sized. The chain uses TRBV10-3 and TRBJ1-4; TRBD1 matches 9 bases. Germline values: CDR1 ENHRY, CDR2 SYGVKD. V lost 4 bases and J lost 7; bases outside the gene matches: 4. This CDR3 contains 14 residues. For the CDR3, the DNA is TGTGCCATCAGTGTTACAGGGGGCGGTGAAAAACTGTTTTTT. Translation gives CAISVTGGGEKLFF.

CDR3: CASSFANQETQYF. In DNA form, the CDR3 reads TGTGCCAGCAGCTTCGCTAACCAAGAGACCCAGTACTTC. The chain joins TRBV11-2 to TRBJ2-5; no clear D. CDR3 length: 13 residues. Germline CDR1 is SGHAT and CDR2 is FQNNGV. Trimming pared 3 bases from V and 0 bases from J, leaving 5 bases between.

Concerning this clone itself: Other DNA sequences within the sample encode an identical CDR3. This chain uses TRBV28 with TRBJ1-2, with a weak D call TRBD1 (6 bases). V gave up 8 bases and J gave up 8 bases, with 24 bases separating them. The germline CDR1 and CDR2 sequences are MDHEN and SYDVKM. CDR3 size: 15 residues. CDR3 DNA sequence: TGTGCCAGCCGCTTATCCGCGGGCGGCAGGGGCGGCTACACCTTC. Its translation is CASRLSAGGRGGYTF.

Sample share makes this clone medium-sized. The rearrangement links TRBV5-5 to TRBJ1-5; TRBD1 might be the D (5 bases). With 2 bases removed from V and 2 bases from J, the gap between germline ends came to 11 bases. Germline V lookup: CDR1 SGHKS, CDR2 YYEKEE (reference sequence). The CDR3 has 15 amino acids. The CDR3 DNA is TGTGCCAGCAGCTTCTGGGGCGAGGGCAATCAGCCCCAGCATTTT. This codes for CASSFWGEGNQPQHF.

The chain has TRBV18 and TRBJ2-7; TRBD2 might be the D (6 bases). The germline V gene has CDR1 KGHSH and CDR2 LQKENI. The CDR3 covers 12 residues. The ends were cut back, 6 bases at V and 7 bases at J, with 13 bases in the middle. CDR3 in DNA: TGTGCCAGCTCTCTCAGCGGGCGGGAGCAGTACGTC. Its protein is CASSLSGREQYV.

This sequence joins TRBV11-1 and TRBJ1-2; 8 nucleotides agree with TRBD1. CDR1 and CDR2 (germline): SGHAT, FQDESV (reference sequence). V was pared by 4 bases and J by 5 bases, with 6 bases of the junction left unmatched. This CDR3 has 14 amino acids. CDR3 in DNA: TGTGCCAGCAGCTCAGGGGGCGCTGGATATGGCTACACCTTC. This codes for CASSSGGAGYGYTF.

This chain joins TRBV27 and TRBJ1-1; D gene ambiguous. This CDR3 has 13 residues. CDR1 and CDR2 (germline): MNHEY, SMNVEV (reference sequence). V lost 2 bases, J lost 5 bases, and 9 bases lay in between. The CDR3, as DNA: TGTGCCAGCAGTTTAAACAGTCTAACTGAAGCTTTCTTT. Translating it yields CASSLNSLTEAFF.

CDR3 in amino acids: CASSLASGNYGYTF. CDR3 coding DNA: TGTGCCAGCAGCTTAGCCTCAGGCAACTATGGCTACACCTTC. J is TRBJ1-2 and V is TRBV7-9, with D unclear. CDR3 length: 14 amino acids. V lost 0 bases and J 2 bases, leaving 7 bases between the germline ends. Germline-derived CDR1 and CDR2 are SEHNR and FQNEAQ (reference sequence). The full variable domain, its missing parts supplied by reference TRBV7-9 and TRBJ1-2, is DTGVSQNPRHKITKRGQNVTFRCDPISEHNRLYWYRQTLGQGPEFLTYFQNEAQLEKSRLLSDRFSAERPKGSFSTLEIQRTEQGDSAMYLCASSLASGNYGYTFGSGTRLTVV.

The chain couples TRBV18 to TRBJ2-5; 15 nucleotides align to TRBD2. Germline V gene sequence: CDR1 KGHSH, CDR2 LQKENI. The junction had 5 bases not matched to a gene; V was cut back by 3 bases and J by 6 bases. The CDR3 spans 16 residues. This CDR3 is CASSPVGLAGGQTQYF. The CDR3 nucleotides are TGTGCCAGCTCACCCGTGGGACTAGCGGGAGGTCAGACCCAGTACTTC.

This CDR3 reads CASIRTDTYEQYF. CDR3 nucleotide sequence: TGTGCCAGCATTAGGACAGACACCTACGAGCAGTACTTC. The chain links TRBV27 to TRBJ2-7; possible D gene TRBD1, 6 bases. CDR1 and CDR2 (germline): MNHEY, SMNVEV (reference sequence). The CDR3 length is 13 residues. Trimming took off 7 bases at V and 2 bases at J, with 12 bases between the two ends.

The chain has TRBV19 and TRBJ2-1, with 9 bases matching TRBD2. The J segment lost 0 bases and the V segment lost 5 bases, leaving 14 bases of the junction unmatched. Looked up from germline, CDR1 is LNHDA and CDR2 is SQIVND (reference sequence). This CDR3 has 19 amino acids. The CDR3 here is CASSPRRDRSGSSYNEQFF. CDR3 coding DNA: TGTGCCAGTAGTCCTAGGAGAGATCGTAGCGGGAGCTCCTACAATGAGCAGTTCTTC.

The chain is built from TRBV15 and TRBJ2-5; tentative D call: TRBD2 (6 bases). The CDR3 spans 15 residues. Germline V gene data show CDR1 as LNHNV and CDR2 as YYDKDF (reference sequence). V was cut by 3 bases and J by 3 bases, with 14 bases left in between. The DNA for the CDR3 is TGTGCCACCAGCAGGCACCGGGACTCAAAAGAGACCCAGTACTTC. Encoded protein: CATSRHRDSKETQYF.

The chain is built from TRBV10-3 and TRBJ1-2; D gene unclear. CDR3 length: 12 amino acids. Trimming pared 3 bases from V and 8 bases from J, leaving 10 bases between. The V gene's germline CDR1 is ENHRY and CDR2 SYGVKD. Here the CDR3 DNA reads TGTGCCATCAGTGACAGTGGGCAGGGCTACACCTTC. Its protein is CAISDSGQGYTF.

The V call is TRBV19, the J call TRBJ2-3; D is undetermined. This CDR3 has 11 residues. Trimming removed 6 bases from V and 4 bases from J, with 5 bases in between. Germline CDR1 is LNHDA and CDR2 is SQIVND (reference sequence). The CDR3 region has the DNA TGTGCCAGTAGGAGGTCAGATACGCAGTATTTT. This encodes CASRRSDTQYF.

This rearrangement joins TRBV11-3 to TRBJ1-1, with unresolved D. Trimming took off 1 base at V and 1 base at J, with 7 bases between the two ends. Germline V gene lookup returns CDR1 SGHNT and CDR2 YENEEA. The CDR3 runs to 14 residues. CDR3 sequence: CASSLGGQNTEAFF. CDR3 bases: TGTGCCAGCAGCTTAGGAGGGCAGAACACTGAAGCTTTCTTT.

V is TRBV7-6 and J is TRBJ2-7; TRBD2 matches at 15 bases. The V and J ends lost 5 bases and 2 bases, in that order; junction bases with no gene match: 7. CDR1 is SGHVS and CDR2 is FNYEAQ in the germline V gene. The CDR3 consists of 17 residues. The CDR3 protein is CASSKGLAGGQAYEQYF. Written as DNA, the CDR3 is TGTGCCAGCAGCAAGGGACTAGCGGGAGGACAAGCCTACGAGCAGTACTTC.

V gene TRBV2 combines with J gene TRBJ2-5; TRBD1 matches 10 bases. Germline values: CDR1 SNHLY, CDR2 FYNNEI. The CDR3 contains 17 residues. V gave up 6 bases and J gave up 4 bases; unmatched junction bases: 14. The CDR3 region is CASRGGTGATGGETQYF. CDR3 nucleotides: TGTGCCAGCAGGGGAGGGACAGGGGCCACCGGGGGAGAGACCCAGTACTTC.

This chain connects TRBV30 to TRBJ1-5; 7 bases align to TRBD1. This CDR3 comprises 14 residues. Germline CDR1 is GTSNPN and CDR2 is SVGIG (reference sequence). The V and J ends lost 4 bases and 3 bases, in that order; junction bases with no gene match: 6. The CDR3 spells CAWNPGQYNQPQHF. CDR3 bases: TGTGCCTGGAATCCGGGACAGTACAATCAGCCCCAGCATTTT.

J is TRBJ1-1 and V is TRBV5-1; D is ambiguous. Germline V gene data show CDR1 as SGHRS and CDR2 as YFSETQ. V lost 0 bases, J lost 4 bases, and 10 bases lay in between. The CDR3 sequence is 14 residues long. CDR3 region: CASSLASQVTEAFF. In nucleotides, the CDR3 is TGCGCCAGCAGCTTGGCCTCCCAGGTCACTGAAGCTTTCTTT.

The rearrangement uses TRBV15 and TRBJ2-1; D call uncertain. CDR3 length: 16 amino acids. The germline V gene has CDR1 LNHNV and CDR2 YYDKDF (reference sequence). Trimming removed 2 bases at V and 7 bases at J, with 18 bases between. The CDR3 loop is CATSRNRLEARNEQFF. DNA of the CDR3: TGTGCCACCAGCAGAAACCGCCTCGAGGCACGGAATGAGCAGTTCTTC.

Written as DNA, the CDR3 is TGTGCCAGCAGCTTTGGCGGTACTGAAGCTTTCTTT. It yields the protein CASSFGGTEAFF. The chain links TRBV5-4 to TRBJ1-1; no definite D call. Germline V gives CDR1 SGHNT, CDR2 YYREEE (reference sequence). This CDR3 is 12 amino acids long. V lost 2 bases, J lost 5 bases, and 7 bases lay in between.